A selection of T cell receptor beta chains follows, all from one sample in a study of cytomegalovirus exposure and HLA in healthy donors. TCRdb keeps only in-frame clones here, not all; method: immunoSEQ multiplex PCR. The table has just under 80,000 clones, roughly four fifths seen once. What was sequenced was PBMCs. These receptors were taken from a man in his forties in good health and CMV-seronegative. Both conserved end residues are part of each CDR3. The D gene is left open where the match is weak. A row's size may be missing; if present it is once, few, many or a size class.

v_gene	abundance	j_gene	d_gene	CDR3aa	CDR3nt
TRBV5-4	NA	TRBJ1-3	NA	CASSLTGPSGNTIYF	TGTGCCAGCAGCTTGACAGGGCCGTCTGGAAACACCATATATTTT
TRBV18	NA	TRBJ2-1	TRBD2	CASSPPGSGRHNEQFF	TGTGCCAGCTCACCACCGGGTAGCGGGAGACACAATGAGCAGTTCTTC
TRBV2	NA	TRBJ2-7	TRBD2	CASSGRLAGIEQYF	TGTGCCAGCAGTGGTCGACTAGCGGGAATCGAGCAGTACTTC
TRBV5-4	once	TRBJ2-6	NA	CVSSLATGLTGANVLTF	TGTGTCAGCAGCTTGGCGACAGGCCTCACTGGGGCCAACGTCCTGACTTTC
TRBV2	NA	TRBJ2-7	NA	CASKTGDLSYEQYF	TGTGCCAGCAAGACAGGCGACCTCTCCTACGAGCAGTACTTC
TRBV19	NA	TRBJ2-5	TRBD1	CASSRGGLGFEETQYF	TGTGCCAGTAGTAGAGGGGGCTTGGGCTTTGAAGAGACCCAGTACTTC
TRBV15	NA	TRBJ2-4	NA	CATSTLIAKNIQYF	TGTGCCACCAGCACCCTAATAGCCAAAAACATTCAGTACTTC
TRBV7-2	once	TRBJ2-1	NA	CASSFQRSSYNEQFF	TGTGCCAGCAGCTTTCAGCGGAGCTCCTACAATGAGCAGTTCTTC
TRBV5-1	few	TRBJ1-2	NA	CASSLEGVTYGYTF	TGCGCCAGCAGCTTGGAGGGGGTCACCTATGGCTACACCTTC
TRBV9	NA	TRBJ2-7	TRBD2	CAGAFIGRAYEQYF	TGTGCCGGAGCATTTATCGGGAGGGCCTACGAGCAGTACTTC
TRBV7-9	NA	TRBJ1-1	NA	CASSLEPDTEAFF	TGTGCCAGCAGCTTGGAGCCTGACACTGAAGCTTTCTTT
TRBV4-3	NA	TRBJ1-4	NA	CASSQEFTATNEKLFF	TGCGCCAGCAGCCAAGAGTTCACAGCAACTAATGAAAAACTGTTTTTT
TRBV9	NA	TRBJ2-3	TRBD2	CATFFGLARTDTQYF	TGTGCCACATTCTTTGGACTAGCGAGGACAGATACGCAGTATTTT
TRBV5-1	NA	TRBJ2-1	TRBD2	CASSLSAGGPGNEQFF	TGCGCCAGCAGCTTGTCGGCGGGAGGGCCCGGCAATGAGCAGTTCTTC
TRBV2	NA	TRBJ2-3	TRBD2	CASSETGRSSGRYLDTQYF	TGTGCCAGCAGTGAAACAGGGAGATCTAGCGGGAGATATCTGGATACGCAGTATTTT
TRBV15	NA	TRBJ1-3	NA	CATTQRGSGNTIYF	TGTGCCACCACCCAGCGGGGTTCTGGAAACACCATATATTTT
TRBV6-6	once	TRBJ2-2	NA	CASIDTVGAGELFF	TGTGCCAGCATAGACACCGTGGGAGCCGGGGAGCTGTTTTTT
TRBV28	NA	TRBJ2-1	TRBD1	CASTRQGRSNEQFF	TGTGCCAGCACCCGACAGGGCAGGTCCAATGAGCAGTTCTTC
TRBV7-2	NA	TRBJ2-3	NA	CASWAPHSTDTQYF	TGTGCCAGCTGGGCACCCCATAGCACAGATACGCAGTATTTT
TRBV27	few	TRBJ2-2	NA	CASSLTENTGELFF	TGTGCCAGCAGTTTAACAGAGAACACCGGGGAGCTGTTTTTT
TRBV7-8	once	TRBJ2-5	NA	CASSLGSSGYQETQYF	TGTGCCAGCAGCTTAGGGAGTAGCGGCTACCAAGAGACCCAGTACTTC
TRBV7-2	NA	TRBJ2-7	TRBD2	CASGRGVAGSSYEQYF	TGTGCCTCCGGGCGCGGAGTAGCGGGTAGCTCCTACGAGCAGTACTTC
TRBV14	NA	TRBJ2-1	NA	CASSVSRGVFYNEQFF	TGTGCCAGCAGCGTCTCACGCGGGGTTTTTTACAATGAGCAGTTCTTC
TRBV21-1	once	TRBJ2-7	NA	CASSKGTSGSYEQYF	TGTGCCAGCAGCAAAGGGACTAGCGGATCCTACGAGCAGTACTTC
TRBV9	NA	TRBJ2-5	TRBD1	CASSVGDRVGGETQYF	TGTGCCAGCAGCGTAGGGGACAGGGTCGGAGGGGAGACCCAGTACTTC
TRBV11-2	NA	TRBJ1-4	TRBD1	CASSSDRGRLYEKLFF	TGTGCCAGCAGCTCCGACAGGGGACGCCTCTATGAAAAACTGTTTTTT
TRBV4-2	once	TRBJ2-1	NA	CASSPRVSYNEQFF	TGTGCCAGCAGCCCCCGGGTCTCCTACAATGAGCAGTTCTTC
TRBV9	few	TRBJ2-1	TRBD2	CASSPRLAGAYNEQFF	TGTGCCAGCAGCCCTCGACTAGCGGGAGCCTACAATGAGCAGTTCTTC
TRBV28	NA	TRBJ1-1	NA	CASRGGVGQAFF	TGTGCCAGCAGAGGGGGGGTAGGGCAAGCTTTCTTT
TRBV28	NA	TRBJ2-1	NA	CATITGRGSYNEQFF	TGTGCCACCATTACAGGCAGGGGATCCTACAATGAGCAGTTCTTC
TRBV2	NA	TRBJ1-4	NA	CASTRRTTNEKLFF	TGTGCCAGCACTAGGAGGACAACTAATGAAAAACTGTTTTTT
TRBV18	NA	TRBJ1-1	TRBD1	CASSLVPGQGSGLDTEAFF	TGTGCCAGCTCCCTCGTCCCGGGACAGGGATCGGGGCTGGACACTGAAGCTTTCTTT
TRBV28	NA	TRBJ1-5	NA	CASKLSRGPQHF	TGTGCCAGCAAACTAAGCCGGGGGCCCCAGCATTTT
TRBV5-6	NA	TRBJ2-1	TRBD2	CASSLGGRGPEQFF	TGTGCCAGCAGCTTAGGCGGGAGGGGCCCTGAGCAGTTCTTC
TRBV19	NA	TRBJ2-4	TRBD2	CASSELAGEAKNIQYF	TGTGCCAGTAGTGAACTAGCGGGCGAAGCCAAAAACATTCAGTACTTC
TRBV19	NA	TRBJ2-5	TRBD2	CASSRLAGVGETQYF	TGTGCCAGTAGTAGACTAGCCGGGGTAGGAGAGACCCAGTACTTC
TRBV9	NA	TRBJ2-5	TRBD1	CASSAGPGQGQETQYF	TGTGCCAGCAGCGCAGGACCGGGACAGGGACAAGAGACCCAGTACTTC
TRBV11-2	NA	TRBJ1-1	NA	CASSLVRFTEAFF	TGTGCCAGCAGCTTAGTTCGGTTCACTGAAGCTTTCTTT
TRBV27	NA	TRBJ2-7	TRBD2	CASFRASGGTYEQYF	TGTGCCAGCTTCCGCGCTAGCGGGGGGACCTACGAGCAGTACTTC
TRBV7-2	NA	TRBJ2-7	TRBD2	CASSLLAGSYEQYF	TGTGCCAGCAGCTTACTAGCGGGGTCCTACGAGCAGTACTTC
TRBV5-4	NA	TRBJ2-2	NA	CASSLGQLTGELFF	TGTGCCAGCAGCTTGGGACAGCTCACCGGGGAGCTGTTTTTT
TRBV29-1	NA	TRBJ1-2	TRBD1	CSVGTGGNYGYTF	TGCAGCGTGGGGACAGGGGGTAACTATGGCTACACCTTC
TRBV30	NA	TRBJ1-3	NA	CAWSDRKRTIYF	TGTGCCTGGAGTGATCGTAAGCGCACCATATATTTT
TRBV7-8	few	TRBJ1-2	TRBD1	CASSLVETGGYGYTF	TGTGCCAGCAGCTTAGTTGAGACAGGGGGGTATGGCTACACCTTC
TRBV9	NA	TRBJ2-1	TRBD2	CASDGGTSGPSSYNEQFF	TGTGCCAGCGACGGGGGGACTAGCGGGCCTAGCTCCTACAATGAGCAGTTCTTC
TRBV6-5	NA	TRBJ2-7	NA	CASSYSRTTHYEQYF	TGTGCCAGCAGTTACTCCCGGACTACCCACTACGAGCAGTACTTC
TRBV19	NA	TRBJ2-7	TRBD2	CASRTAGGPYEQYF	TGTGCCAGTAGAACAGCGGGAGGGCCCTACGAGCAGTACTTC
TRBV5-1	NA	TRBJ2-7	NA	CASSPQGSGEQYF	TGCGCCAGCAGCCCTCAGGGGAGTGGCGAGCAGTACTTC
TRBV5-1	NA	TRBJ2-7	NA	CASSLEGYYEQYF	TGCGCCAGCAGCTTGGAGGGGTACTACGAGCAGTACTTC
TRBV5-1	NA	TRBJ1-3	TRBD1	CASSFSGTGTGNTIYF	TGCGCCAGCAGCTTTAGCGGGACAGGGACTGGAAACACCATATATTTT